A single sample gave rise to the 16 T cell receptor beta chains below, sequenced in a study of blood T cell repertoires in COVID-19. Generated by immunoSEQ multiplex PCR, the TCRdb table keeps only in-frame clones and is missing some. Here the sample spans a few hundred thousand clones, about 85% being singletons. The sequencing sample was made of peripheral blood. The receptors here all came from a man between 18 and 29 years old with active or convalescent COVID-19.

The rearrangement links TRBV6-5 to TRBJ1-6; 8 bases are a match to TRBD1. Trimming at V came to 0 bases and at J to 7 bases, leaving 5 bases not matched to a gene. Looked up from germline, CDR1 is MNHEY and CDR2 is SVGAGI. This CDR3 has 16 amino acids. The CDR3 loop reads CASSYSRTGYNSPLHF. Written as DNA, the CDR3 is TGTGCCAGCAGTTACTCACGGACAGGGTACAATTCACCCCTCCACTTT.

The rearrangement joins TRBV29-1 to TRBJ1-1, with D unclear. Germline V lookup: CDR1 SQVTM, CDR2 ANQGSEA. Trimming left V 4 bases short and J 0 bases short, with 12 bases between. The CDR3 loop spans 14 amino acids. In DNA form, the CDR3 reads TGCAGCGTTGGGCCTAGACTCATGAACACTGAAGCTTTCTTT. The encoded protein is CSVGPRLMNTEAFF. Filled out from reference TRBV29-1 and TRBJ1-1, the complete variable domain reads SAVISQKPSRDICQRGTSLTIQCQVDSQVTMMFWYRQQPGQSLTLIATANQGSEATYESGFVIDKFPISRPNLTFSTLTVSNMSPEDSSIYLCSVGPRLMNTEAFFGQGTRLTVV.

As for this clone: This specimen includes other DNA sequences encoding the same CDR3. The rearrangement uses TRBV5-1 and TRBJ2-5; 10 positions agree with TRBD2. From germline, CDR1 is SGHRS and CDR2 YFSETQ. This CDR3 spans 15 amino acids. V lost 2 bases to trimming and J lost 4 bases; unmatched junction nucleotides: 5. The CDR3 loop is CASSLAGGLGETQYF. For the CDR3, the DNA is TGCGCCAGCAGCTTAGCGGGGGGGCTAGGAGAGACCCAGTACTTC.

This clone was counted ten times or more. This rearrangement joins TRBV5-1 to TRBJ2-2, with 14 bases matching TRBD2. The CDR3 loop spans 18 amino acids. The germline V gene has CDR1 SGHRS and CDR2 YFSETQ. J was trimmed by 1 base and V by 5 bases; bases with no gene match: 7. For the CDR3, the DNA is TGCGCCAGCAGATCGGGGACTAGCGGGAGAAAGAACACCGGGGAGCTGTTTTTT. Translating it yields CASRSGTSGRKNTGELFF.

The V and J genes are TRBV4-3 and TRBJ1-5, with D possibly matching TRBD1 (5 bases). The V gene's germline CDR1 is LGHNA and CDR2 YSLEER. The V and J ends lost 0 bases and 4 bases respectively, with 16 bases between them. The CDR3 is 17 amino acids. DNA of the CDR3: TGCGCCAGCAGCCAAGACGTACCGGGGGGAGGTAATCAGCCCCAGCATTTT. Its protein product is CASSQDVPGGGNQPQHF.

The CDR3 reads CASSLAPSRVGSPLHF. Written as DNA, the CDR3 is TGCGCCAGCAGCTTGGCACCGAGCAGGGTCGGTTCACCCCTCCACTTT. J is TRBJ1-6 and V is TRBV5-1; the D gene is possibly TRBD1 (5 bases). This CDR3 spans 16 amino acids. Germline CDR1 reads SGHRS; CDR2 reads YFSETQ. Trimming took 0 bases from V and 9 from J, leaving 16 bases between them.

This clone was picked up one time. The J gene is TRBJ2-5, the V gene TRBV28; 11 nucleotides line up with TRBD2. Germline V gene sequence: CDR1 MDHEN, CDR2 SYDVKM. J was trimmed by 3 bases and V by 6 bases; bases with no gene match: 6. This CDR3 contains 15 residues. The DNA for the CDR3 is TGTGCCAGCAGAAAACTAGCGGGAGTGGAAGAGACCCAGTACTTC. Translation gives CASRKLAGVEETQYF.

The chain joins TRBV19 to TRBJ1-6, with TRBD1 identical over 7 bases. Unmatched junction bases numbered 25, after V lost 9 bases and J lost 5 bases. CDR1 LNHDA and CDR2 SQIVND come from the germline V gene (reference sequence). The CDR3 has 20 residues. The CDR3 spells CASPKSRIIQGVKDNSPLHF. The CDR3 nucleotides read TGTGCCAGCCCCAAATCCCGAATCATTCAGGGGGTAAAGGATAATTCACCCCTCCACTTT.

This chain uses TRBV3-1 (or the pseudogene TRBV3-2) with TRBJ2-7; the D gene is possibly TRBD2 (5 bases). V was cut by 1 base and J by 2 bases, with 12 bases left in between. Germline CDR1 and CDR2: LGHDT and YNNKEL (reference sequence). This CDR3 is 15 amino acids long. The CDR3 DNA sequence: TGTGCCAGCAGCCAAGTTCGAGCGGCCCCCTACGAGCAGTACTTC. This encodes CASSQVRAAPYEQYF.

The V gene is TRBV6-5, the J gene TRBJ1-4; 7 nucleotides agree with TRBD1. The V gene end was trimmed by 5 bases and the J gene end by 8 bases; junction bases not matched to a gene: 5. Germline-derived CDR1 and CDR2 are MNHEY and SVGAGI. This CDR3 spans 13 amino acids. The CDR3 region is CASSRGQLEKLFF. The DNA for the CDR3 is TGTGCCAGCAGTAGGGGACAGCTCGAAAAACTGTTTTTT.

The rearrangement links TRBV29-1 to TRBJ2-2, with D maybe TRBD1 (6 bases). Trimming removed 3 bases from V and 2 bases from J, with 13 bases in between. The CDR3 consists of 15 residues. Germline loops: CDR1 SQVTM, CDR2 ANQGSEA. The CDR3 loop is CSVDVGTRNTGELFF. DNA for the CDR3: TGCAGCGTTGACGTCGGGACACGAAACACCGGGGAGCTGTTTTTT.

The chain uses TRBV4-3 and TRBJ1-5; D call uncertain. From germline, CDR1 is LGHNA and CDR2 YSLEER. Trimming took off 0 bases at V and 7 bases at J, with 13 bases between the two ends. This CDR3 has 15 amino acids. The CDR3 region is CASSQDDGVLQPQHF. CDR3 nucleotide sequence: TGCGCCAGCAGCCAAGATGACGGGGTCCTACAGCCCCAGCATTTT.

This clone appeared once. The chain links TRBV15 to TRBJ2-1; 14 bases match TRBD2. The CDR3 sequence is 20 residues long. Germline V gene lookup returns CDR1 LNHNV and CDR2 YYDKDF (reference sequence). With V trimmed by 3 bases and J by 4 bases, 14 bases remained unmatched. The CDR3 coding sequence is TGTGCCACCAGCAGTTTCCGGACTAGCGGGGGGCCCTCAACGTACAATGAGCAGTTCTTC. It is translated as CATSSFRTSGGPSTYNEQFF.

The rearrangement joins TRBV4-1 to TRBJ2-3; TRBD1 matches 10 bases. The V and J ends lost 4 bases and 8 bases, in that order; junction bases with no gene match: 12. CDR1 and CDR2 (germline): MGHRA, YSYEKL. The CDR3 spans 16 residues. This CDR3 reads CASSPSPGQGLRTQYF. CDR3 coding DNA: TGCGCCAGCAGCCCCTCACCGGGACAGGGGTTGCGTACGCAGTATTTT.

V gene TRBV6-5 combines with J gene TRBJ1-2; 9 nucleotides agree with TRBD1. Trimming took 5 bases from V and 4 from J; bases not matched to a gene: 8. Per the germline V gene, CDR1 is MNHEY and CDR2 is SVGAGI. The CDR3 totals 15 residues. As DNA, the CDR3 is TGTGCCAGCAGTCCCGGGACAGGGTTAAGCTATGGCTACACCTTC. It translates to CASSPGTGLSYGYTF.

The V and J genes are TRBV28 and TRBJ2-3, with 10 bases matching TRBD2. With V trimmed by 2 bases and J by 0 bases, 5 bases remained unmatched. There are 17 residues in the CDR3. Germline V gene data show CDR1 as MDHEN and CDR2 as SYDVKM. The chain's CDR3 is CASSLGASGGSTDTQYF. Written as DNA, the CDR3 is TGTGCCAGCAGTTTAGGGGCTAGCGGGGGTAGCACAGATACGCAGTATTTT.